These 28 T cell receptor beta chains were sequenced from one sample in a study of cytomegalovirus exposure and HLA in healthy donors. Primers included in the PCR were 60 Vbeta and 13 Jbeta primers. The assay was immunoSEQ multiplex PCR, and TCRdb's table has in-frame clones only and misses some. The sample consists of about 120,000 clones, about 79% of them appearing once. Sequencing was performed on PBMCs. These receptors all stem from a woman aged 45 to 65 in good health and CMV-seronegative.

This rearrangement joins TRBV28 to TRBJ2-7, with TRBD2 identical over 10 bases. Germline V gives CDR1 MDHEN, CDR2 SYDVKM. V shed 5 bases, J shed 1 base, and the junction held 5 bases outside the gene matches. The CDR3 sequence is 15 residues long. In nucleotides, the CDR3 is TGTGCCAGCAGTCCTGGGACTAGCGAGTCCTACGAGCAGTACTTC. It yields the protein CASSPGTSESYEQYF.

The V gene is TRBV6-1, the J gene TRBJ2-1; 7 nucleotides match TRBD1. The CDR3 has 13 residues. Germline values: CDR1 MNHNS, CDR2 SASEGT. V dropped 6 bases and J dropped 9; count of bases not matched to a gene: 8. The CDR3 sequence is CASSPQGQLEQFF. CDR3 sequence (DNA): TGTGCCAGCAGCCCCCAGGGACAGCTTGAGCAGTTCTTC.

CDR3 nucleotide sequence: TGTGCCAGCAGAAAAGGGACAGGGGTAACTGAAGCTTTCTTT. Amino acids: CASRKGTGVTEAFF. J is TRBJ1-1 and V is TRBV2; TRBD1 matches 10 bases. The CDR3 sequence is 14 residues long. Trimming at V came to 6 bases and at J to 5 bases, leaving 6 bases not matched to a gene. Germline lookup yields CDR1 SNHLY and CDR2 FYNNEI.

The chain has TRBV5-8 and TRBJ2-1, with 8 positions matching TRBD2. Unmatched junction bases numbered 14, after V lost 9 bases and J lost 9 bases. Germline V gives CDR1 SGHTS, CDR2 YDEGEE. The CDR3 is 14 residues long. The CDR3 sequence is CATRAGVNLFEQFF. In DNA form, the CDR3 reads TGTGCCACTAGAGCGGGAGTTAATTTATTTGAGCAGTTCTTC.

Concerning this clone itself: Other DNA sequences from this sample encode an identical CDR3 as well. V gene TRBV6-5 combines with J gene TRBJ2-3, with D unclear. CDR1 and CDR2 (germline): MNHEY, SVGAGI. CDR3 size: 15 residues. V lost 0 bases and J 0 bases, leaving 7 bases between the germline ends. Here the CDR3 DNA reads TGTGCCAGCAGTTACTCGGCCGGGAGCACAGATACGCAGTATTTT. This encodes CASSYSAGSTDTQYF.

This sequence joins TRBV5-4 and TRBJ1-6; 8 nucleotides line up with TRBD1. The CDR3 sequence is 14 residues long. CDR1 and CDR2 from the germline V gene are SGHNT and YYREEE (reference sequence). V trimming: 0 bases; J trimming: 8 bases; junction bases outside the gene matches: 1. The CDR3 protein is CASSLDRGYSPLHF. The CDR3, as DNA: TGTGCCAGCAGCTTGGACAGGGGGTATTCACCCCTCCACTTT. The whole variable domain, remainder taken from reference TRBV5-4 and TRBJ1-6, is ETGVTQSPTHLIKTRGQQVTLRCSSQSGHNTVSWYQQALGQGPQFIFQYYREEENGRGNFPPRFSGLQFPNYSSELNVNALELDDSALYLCASSLDRGYSPLHFGNGTRLTVT.

V is TRBV28 and J is TRBJ1-6; 8 bases line up with TRBD1. Germline V lookup: CDR1 MDHEN, CDR2 SYDVKM. The CDR3 length is 15 residues. V dropped 6 bases and J dropped 8; count of bases not matched to a gene: 9. Here the CDR3 reads CASSPRQGSYSPLHF. Here the CDR3 DNA reads TGTGCCAGCAGCCCTCGACAGGGGTCCTATTCACCCCTCCACTTT.

V is TRBV7-2 and J is TRBJ2-5; weak D call: TRBD2 (5 bases). The end of the DNA is better explained by TRBJ2-7, so the J call may be wrong. CDR1 and CDR2 (germline): SGHTA, FQGNSA. CDR3 length: 15 amino acids. CDR3 region: CASSLGSASSYEQYF. CDR3 nucleotides: TGTGCCAGCAGCTTAGGTAGCGCCAGCTCCTACGAGCAGTACTTC.

The chain links TRBV10-3 to TRBJ1-1, with 7 bases identical to TRBD1. CDR1 and CDR2 (germline): ENHRY, SYGVKD. CDR3 length: 15 amino acids. V shed 4 bases, J shed 4 bases, and the junction held 9 bases outside the gene matches. DNA for the CDR3: TGTGCCATCAGTGGGGGACAGATCGGGGGCACTGAAGCTTTCTTT. It yields the protein CAISGGQIGGTEAFF.

This clone has only one observation. The chain is built from TRBV10-1 and TRBJ2-7, with 12 bases lining up with TRBD2. The CDR3 extends over 16 amino acids. CDR1 WNHNN and CDR2 SYGVQD come from the germline V gene (reference sequence). The ends lost 4 bases at V and 4 bases at J; junction bases unmatched: 8. DNA of the CDR3: TGCGCCAGCAGTGGACTAGCGGGAGCTCCTCCATACGAGCAGTACTTC. It is translated as CASSGLAGAPPYEQYF.

The chain combines TRBV6-4 with TRBJ1-3; a weak D match, TRBD1 (5 bases). The CDR3 extends over 16 amino acids. Trimming pared 4 bases from V and 0 bases from J, leaving 13 bases between. Germline V gives CDR1 MRHNA, CDR2 SNTAGT. CDR3 in DNA: TGTGCCAGCAGTGGTCAGGGCGCGAGCTCTGGAAACACCATATATTTT. Its translation: CASSGQGASSGNTIYF.

V usage is TRBV6-1 and J usage is TRBJ1-5; TRBD1 matches at 11 bases. Germline lookup yields CDR1 MNHNS and CDR2 SASEGT. This CDR3 has 18 residues. V was clipped by 2 bases and J by 4 bases; unmatched bases: 10. The CDR3 is CASSEPRTGGLLNQPQHF. CDR3 nucleotides: TGTGCCAGCAGTGAACCGCGGACAGGGGGCTTACTTAATCAGCCCCAGCATTTT.

The chain is built from TRBV4-3 and TRBJ1-1, with 9 bases identical to TRBD1. V was pared by 4 bases and J by 7 bases, with 10 bases of the junction left unmatched. This CDR3 is 15 amino acids long. Germline assignment: CDR1 LGHNA and CDR2 YSLEER. CDR3 region: CASSPMTGTGYEAFF. The CDR3 nucleotides are TGCGCCAGCAGCCCCATGACCGGGACAGGGTATGAAGCTTTCTTT.

As regards this clone: The same CDR3 can be traced to other DNA sequences in this sample. The V call is TRBV7-2, the J call TRBJ2-5, with D maybe TRBD1 (6 bases). The length of the CDR3 is 14 residues. CDR1 and CDR2 from the germline V gene are SGHTA and FQGNSA. V was pared by 5 bases and J by 4 bases, with 14 bases between. The CDR3 coding sequence is TGTGCCAGCAGCCGACAGGAGTTAGGAGAGACCCAGTACTTC. Protein product: CASSRQELGETQYF.

This clone was observed a handful of times. This chain joins TRBV30 and TRBJ2-5; TRBD2 agrees at 11 bases. The last part of the DNA fits TRBJ2-7 better; the J call may be wrong. Germline CDR1 and CDR2: GTSNPN and SVGIG (reference sequence). The CDR3 is 13 residues long. The CDR3 coding sequence is TGTGCCTGTACTAGCGGGAGTTCCTACGAGCAGTACTTC. Protein: CACTSGSSYEQYF.

The chain is built from TRBV29-1 and TRBJ2-1; possible D gene TRBD2, 6 bases. The CDR3 has 14 amino acids. Germline V CDR1 and CDR2: SQVTM, ANQGSEA. Trimming cost V 5 bases and J 4 bases, with 15 bases left between them. The CDR3 nucleotides read TGCAGCGTTCCAACTAGCTGGGGGTACAATGAGCAGTTCTTC. It translates to CSVPTSWGYNEQFF.

This clone was seen a few times. The V gene is TRBV18, the J gene TRBJ2-1; the match to TRBD2 covers 7 bases. Per the germline V gene, CDR1 is KGHSH and CDR2 is LQKENI. The CDR3 spans 15 residues. The V gene end was trimmed by 2 bases and the J gene end by 3 bases; junction bases not matched to a gene: 4. The CDR3 sequence: CASSPDASGYNEQFF. CDR3 nucleotide sequence: TGTGCCAGCTCACCAGATGCTAGCGGCTACAATGAGCAGTTCTTC.

There are a few counts of this clone. This chain connects TRBV5-4 to TRBJ2-1; 8 bases align to TRBD1. The CDR3 extends over 14 amino acids. Germline-derived CDR1 and CDR2 are SGHNT and YYREEE (reference sequence). Losses at the gene ends were 4 bases for V and 8 bases for J; bases not matched to a gene: 8. The CDR3 spells CASSVGQGWDEQFF. In DNA, the CDR3 is TGTGCCAGCAGCGTAGGACAGGGATGGGATGAGCAGTTCTTC. Drawing the rest from reference TRBV5-4 and TRBJ2-1, the complete variable domain is ETGVTQSPTHLIKTRGQQVTLRCSSQSGHNTVSWYQQALGQGPQFIFQYYREEENGRGNFPPRFSGLQFPNYSSELNVNALELDDSALYLCASSVGQGWDEQFFGPGTRLTVL.

This chain connects TRBV5-1 to TRBJ1-6; possibly TRBD1 for D (6 bases). CDR1 is SGHRS and CDR2 is YFSETQ in the germline V gene. Deletions cut 1 base from V and 7 bases from J, with 9 bases between. CDR3 length: 14 residues. The CDR3 DNA sequence: TGCGCCAGCAGCTTGTCAGGGGAAAATTCACCCCTCCACTTT. Encoded protein: CASSLSGENSPLHF.

The CDR3 protein is CASSLAGGDEKLFF. The CDR3, as DNA: TGCGCCAGCAGCTTGGCAGGGGGCGATGAAAAACTGTTTTTT. The chain carries TRBV5-1 and TRBJ1-4, with 8 bases lining up with TRBD1. The germline gives CDR1 SGHRS, CDR2 YFSETQ. J gave up 6 bases and V 0 bases, and 1 base lay outside the gene matches. This CDR3 spans 14 amino acids.

The V gene is TRBV29-1, the J gene TRBJ2-1, with 9 bases identical to TRBD2. The CDR3 is 15 amino acids. Losses at the gene ends were 1 base for V and 3 bases for J; bases not matched to a gene: 4. Germline values: CDR1 SQVTM, CDR2 ANQGSEA. CDR3 nucleotide sequence: TGCAGCGTTGAAGGTTTGACTAGCGGCTACAATGAGCAGTTCTTC. The encoded protein is CSVEGLTSGYNEQFF.

The rearrangement uses TRBV19 and TRBJ2-5; 7 bases are shared with TRBD1. The DNA end favors TRBJ2-7, so the J call may be wrong. The CDR3 loop spans 14 amino acids. Germline CDR1 is LNHDA and CDR2 is SQIVND (reference sequence). CDR3 loop: CASSGQASSYEQYF. Here the CDR3 DNA reads TGTGCCAGTAGTGGACAGGCGTCTTCCTACGAGCAGTACTTC.

Written as DNA, the CDR3 is TGCGCCAGCAGCCAAGGCCCCCTCGGAGGGAGTAGAGATACGCAGTATTTT. Its protein product is CASSQGPLGGSRDTQYF. The V call is TRBV4-1, the J call TRBJ2-3; possibly TRBD2 for D (6 bases). Germline CDR1 MGHRA, CDR2 YSYEKL. This CDR3 spans 17 amino acids. V was shortened by 1 base and J by 5 bases, with 19 bases between the two germline ends.

The rearrangement links TRBV7-9 to TRBJ2-2; 10 bases match TRBD2. V lost 0 bases and J lost 17; bases outside the gene matches: 9. Germline V lookup: CDR1 SEHNR, CDR2 FQNEAQ (reference sequence). The CDR3 covers 14 residues. The CDR3 DNA reads as TGTGCCAGCAGCTTAGCTTCCGGACTAGCGGAGGCCTTTTTT. It is translated as CASSLASGLAEAFF.

The table lists this clone with a few counts. This chain links TRBV28 with TRBJ2-1, with 11 bases fitting TRBD2. This CDR3 comprises 17 residues. CDR1 MDHEN and CDR2 SYDVKM come from the germline V gene. The J segment lost 5 bases and the V segment lost 2 bases, leaving 8 bases of the junction unmatched. This CDR3 is CASSLAGTSGVNNEQFF. CDR3 nucleotide sequence: TGTGCCAGCAGTTTAGCTGGGACTAGCGGAGTAAACAATGAGCAGTTCTTC.

This clone came up a few times. V and J are TRBV7-2 and TRBJ2-5, with D hard to call. Germline values: CDR1 SGHTA, CDR2 FQGNSA. The CDR3 has 13 amino acids. The V gene lost 2 bases and the J gene lost 3 bases, with 7 bases spanning the gap. DNA for the CDR3: TGTGCCAGCAGCTTAAACAGAAAAGAGACCCAGTACTTC. It specifies CASSLNRKETQYF.

V is TRBV9 and J is TRBJ2-7; a weak D match, TRBD1 (5 bases). The V end lost 4 bases, the J end lost 2 bases, and 19 bases lay between the germline ends. The CDR3 is 16 residues long. Germline V CDR1 and CDR2: SGDLS, YYNGEE. This chain's CDR3 is CASSPGYGIQTYEQYF. The CDR3 nucleotides are TGTGCCAGCAGCCCAGGGTATGGGATCCAAACCTACGAGCAGTACTTC.

This chain joins TRBV11-2 and TRBJ1-2, with 9 bases that match TRBD1. This CDR3 comprises 16 residues. Germline V gene lookup returns CDR1 SGHAT and CDR2 FQNNGV. The junction had 7 bases not matched to a gene; V was cut back by 5 bases and J by 0 bases. CDR3 sequence: CASSRDRGTANYGYTF. The CDR3, as DNA: TGTGCCAGCAGCCGAGACAGGGGGACAGCTAACTATGGCTACACCTTC.